The 9 T cell receptor beta chains below all came from one sample that was sequenced in a study of T-cell memory formation after mild COVID-19. TCRdb recomputed calls from the 5' RACE reads with MiXCR, one row per CDR3 protein. The sample lists just over 350,000 distinct CDR3 sequences, approximately 15% seen once, with about 20% in the top ten. The sequenced material came from PBMCs or a T cell subset sorted from them (not recorded which). The source of these receptors is a man between 18 and 35 years old who had mild COVID-19 (a few samples of this study predate the infection). Cell type and time point are not known.

This chain connects TRBV21-1 to TRBJ2-7; TRBD2, the D gene given by the table, was not confirmed from the DNA. TRBV21-1 has pseudogene status. CDR3 length: 17 amino acids. As DNA, the CDR3 is TGTGCCAGCAGCACCCTGGGAGGTCCCTTGATCTACGACGAGCAGTACGTC. Amino acids: CASSTLGGPLIYDEQYV.

A few counts support this clonotype. The chain links TRBV20-1 to TRBJ2-7; 7 bases match TRBD1. CDR3 length: 13 amino acids. The trim removed 6 bases at V and 5 bases at J, leaving 10 bases unmatched. Germline CDR1 reads DFQATT; CDR2 reads SNEGSKA (reference sequence). The CDR3 loop reads CSAPDRVRNEQYF. CDR3 bases: TGCAGTGCCCCCGACAGGGTTAGAAACGAGCAGTACTTC.

This clonotype has a handful of counts. The V gene is TRBV7-8, the J gene TRBJ2-3; 8 bases align to TRBD1. The CDR3 loop spans 14 amino acids. V trimming: 5 bases; J trimming: 1 base; junction bases outside the gene matches: 2. Per the germline V gene, CDR1 is SGHVS and CDR2 is FQNEAQ. The CDR3 coding sequence is TGTGCCAGCAGCCTCAGGGGGCGCACAGATACGCAGTATTTT. Its protein product is CASSLRGRTDTQYF.

This clonotype was seen more than once but under ten times. V is TRBV20-1 and J is TRBJ2-5; D may be TRBD2 (6 bases). Germline V gene data show CDR1 as DFQATT and CDR2 as SNEGSKA (reference sequence). V shed 5 bases and J shed 7 bases, with 14 bases lying between them. The CDR3 is 12 residues long. The CDR3 region has the DNA TGCAGTGCTCAGACTGGAGGGACGACCCAGTACTTC. It specifies CSAQTGGTTQYF.

This clonotype was observed a handful of times. The V call is TRBV12-3 or TRBV12-4, the J call TRBJ1-5, with 8 bases aligning to TRBD1. V lost 1 base and J lost 7; bases outside the gene matches: 6. The CDR3 contains 15 residues. The CDR3 nucleotides read TGTGCCAGCAGTTTAGGGACAGGGTTTGTACAGCCCCAGCATTTT. Its translation: CASSLGTGFVQPQHF.

The V gene is TRBV5-1, the J gene TRBJ2-1, with unresolved D. Germline values: CDR1 SGHRS, CDR2 YFSETQ. Trimming left V 0 bases short and J 0 bases short, with 7 bases between. This CDR3 comprises 15 residues. CDR3 loop: CASSLAGYSYNEQFF. In nucleotides, the CDR3 is TGCGCCAGCAGCTTGGCCGGTTACTCCTACAATGAGCAGTTCTTC.

The table lists this clonotype with a few counts. The chain combines TRBV12-3 or TRBV12-4 with TRBJ1-1; 8 bases align to TRBD1. Trimming cost V 6 bases and J 5 bases; bases outside gene matches: 2. This CDR3 is 12 amino acids long. The CDR3 coding sequence is TGTGCCAGCAGACGGACAGGGACTGAAGCTTTCTTT. Translated, it gives CASRRTGTEAFF.

The rearrangement uses TRBV10-3 and TRBJ1-2; D perhaps matches TRBD1 (6 bases). The germline gives CDR1 ENHRY, CDR2 SYGVKD. Trimming removed 7 bases from V and 10 bases from J, with 16 bases in between. The CDR3 totals 12 residues. The CDR3 region has the DNA TGTGCCATCACAGGACAGACGCCTTACTACACCTTC. Its translation: CAITGQTPYYTF.

The chain recombines TRBV12-3 or TRBV12-4 with TRBJ1-5, with TRBD1 as a possible D gene (6 bases). The V end was cut by 6 bases, the J end by 3 bases, with 12 bases between. This CDR3 is 14 amino acids long. The CDR3 sequence is CASRGGTLNQPQHF. CDR3 bases: TGTGCCAGCAGAGGGGGGACACTCAATCAGCCCCAGCATTTT.